The clone carrying this T cell receptor beta chain was seen at least ten times. Some clones are missing from TCRdb's copy, which holds only in-frame ones; the method was immunoSEQ multiplex PCR. The sample contains some 200,000 clones, 70% to 85% of which appear only once. Ages ranged from about 18 to 89 years, with residence in about 24 US areas. Each participant's cohort was designated according to participant-reported clinical history. The data belong to a study of blood T cell repertoires in COVID-19. On the study more broadly: PBMCs, B-cell-depleted T cells, or T cells provided the cDNA or gDNA that made up the material.

There are 17 residues in the CDR3. CDR1 is SGHTA and CDR2 is FQGNSA in the germline V gene. V was shortened by 3 bases and J by 0 bases, with 15 bases between the two germline ends. This TCR was recovered from a woman in her forties or fifties who had recovered from COVID-19. V and J are TRBV7-2 and TRBJ1-3; possibly TRBD1 for D (5 bases). Sequencing was done on a sample of PBMCs or T cells enriched from blood (not recorded which). The CDR3 DNA is TGTGCCAGCAGCTTTAGCGGTACAGGCTACTCTGGAAACACCATATATTTT. Amino acid sequence: CASSFSGTGYSGNTIYF.